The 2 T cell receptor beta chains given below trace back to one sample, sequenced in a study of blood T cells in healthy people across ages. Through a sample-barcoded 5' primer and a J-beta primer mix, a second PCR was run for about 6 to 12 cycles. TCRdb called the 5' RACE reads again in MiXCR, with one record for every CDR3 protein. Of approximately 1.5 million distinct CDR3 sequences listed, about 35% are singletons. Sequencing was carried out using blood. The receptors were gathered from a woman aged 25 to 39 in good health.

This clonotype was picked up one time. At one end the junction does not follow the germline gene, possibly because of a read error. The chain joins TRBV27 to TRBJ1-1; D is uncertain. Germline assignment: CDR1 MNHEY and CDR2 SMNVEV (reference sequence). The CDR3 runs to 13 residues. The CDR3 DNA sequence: TGTGCCGGCAGTTTCACAGAGAACACTGAAGCTTTCTTT. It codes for CAGSFTENTEAFF.

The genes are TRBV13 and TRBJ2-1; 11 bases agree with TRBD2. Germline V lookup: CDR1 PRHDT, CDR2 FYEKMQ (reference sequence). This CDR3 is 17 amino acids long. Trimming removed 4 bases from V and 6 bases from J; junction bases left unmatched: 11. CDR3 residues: CASSSPELAGVGNEQFF. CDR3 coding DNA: TGTGCCAGCAGCTCTCCTGAACTAGCGGGAGTCGGCAATGAGCAGTTCTTC.